Following are 17 T cell receptor beta chains from one sample sequenced in a study of breast tumors, draining lymph nodes, adjacent tissues (dated by TCRdb to 2016 to 2017). The library came from multiplex PCR. The listed sequencing device is Illumina HiSeq 2000. TCRdb redid the processing of the public reads, applying fastp at Q25 and MiXCR, and retained in-frame beta chains. Identical CDR3 protein sequences are pooled into one entry, listed with their most common genes and DNA. The table for this sample lists about 19,000 distinct CDR3 sequences; around two fifths of them were counted only once. The biggest ten clones account for approximately 18% of the sample. Source material: breast tumor tissue. Receptors were obtained from a female donor with breast cancer. Some clones in this sample may be carry-over from other donors' samples.

At least ten counts were recorded for this clonotype. The chain has TRBV4-2 and TRBJ2-1; TRBD1 or TRBD2 may be the D gene (6 bases each). Germline CDR1 reads LGHNA; CDR2 reads YNFKEQ. Trimming pared 4 bases from V and 6 bases from J, leaving 13 bases between. This CDR3 region has 14 residues. This chain's CDR3 is CASSLGARGNEQFF. The CDR3 DNA reads TGTGCCAGCAGCCTGGGGGCGCGGGGCAATGAGCAGTTCTTC.

This clonotype was seen a handful of times. The V and J genes are TRBV7-2 and TRBJ1-1; D not resolved. This CDR3 comprises 13 residues. Trimming took off 1 base at V and 6 bases at J, with 9 bases between the two ends. The germline V gene encodes CDR1 SGHTA and CDR2 FQGNSA. CDR3 amino acids: CASSLVMGSEAFF. The CDR3, as DNA: TGTGCCAGCAGCTTAGTAATGGGCTCTGAAGCTTTCTTT. Looking up the rest from reference TRBV7-2 and TRBJ1-1 gives the full variable domain: GAGVSQSPSNKVTEKGKDVELRCDPISGHTALYWYRQSLGQGLEFLIYFQGNSAPDKSGLPSDRFSAERTGGSVSTLTIQRTQQEDSAVYLCASSLVMGSEAFFGQGTRLTVV.

This clonotype was seen just once. J is TRBJ1-5 and V is TRBV4-2, with TRBD1 matching 7 bases. CDR3 length: 15 residues. Germline CDR1 LGHNA, CDR2 YNFKEQ. V lost 4 bases and J lost 4; bases outside the gene matches: 7. CDR3 DNA sequence: TGTGCCAGCAGCCGAGCCGGGACAGTTAATCAGCCCCAGCATTTT. Amino acid sequence: CASSRAGTVNQPQHF.

With regard to this clonotype: It is likely a read error, because the conserved phenylalanine at the end of the CDR3 is missing. Because the CDR3's place on the DNA is in doubt, the DNA is left out and the CDR3 is given as listed by TCRdb. The gene calls are TRBV9 and TRBJ2-1. With termini counted, the CDR3 has 16 amino acids. Germline CDR1 SGDLS, CDR2 YYNGEE. CDR3 amino acids: CASSVAGFESGYTFGS.

V usage is TRBV4-3 and J usage is TRBJ2-5, with TRBD1 as a possible D gene (6 bases). Germline-derived CDR1 and CDR2 are LGHNA and YSLEER. V was cut by 1 base and J by 7 bases, with 13 bases left in between. CDR3 size: 14 residues. The CDR3 reads CASSQATGTTTQYF. CDR3 DNA sequence: TGCGCCAGCAGCCAAGCAACAGGGACCACGACCCAGTACTTC.

By proportion, this clonotype is medium-sized (0.01 to 0.1%). The gene calls are TRBV29-1 and TRBJ2-1; weak D call: TRBD2 (6 bases). Trimming took off 5 bases at V and 0 bases at J, with 11 bases between the two ends. Germline CDR1 SQVTM, CDR2 ANQGSEA. The CDR3 runs to 14 residues. Written as DNA, the CDR3 is TGCAGCGTTCGTCCCGGGGGCTCCTACAATGAGCAGTTCTTC. It specifies CSVRPGGSYNEQFF.

This clonotype occurred a few times. The chain carries TRBV7-9 and TRBJ2-3; 14 bases align to TRBD2. The CDR3 length is 17 residues. The V segment lost 6 bases and the J segment 6 bases; nucleotides outside the gene matches: 11. In germline, CDR1 is SEHNR, CDR2 FQNEAQ (reference sequence). CDR3 sequence reads: CASSPGRLAGGPDTQYF. The CDR3 nucleotides are TGTGCCAGCAGTCCAGGCCGACTAGCGGGAGGGCCCGATACGCAGTATTTT.

This clonotype was detected ten times or more. This sequence joins TRBV5-1 and TRBJ2-7, with TRBD2 identical over 13 bases. Losses at the gene ends were 0 bases for V and 5 bases for J; bases not matched to a gene: 5. The germline V gene has CDR1 SGHRS and CDR2 YFSETQ. The CDR3 is 16 residues long. CDR3 protein: CASSLVIGLAGDEQYF. CDR3 sequence (DNA): TGCGCCAGCAGCTTGGTTATAGGACTAGCGGGAGACGAGCAGTACTTC.

The V call is TRBV20-1, the J call TRBJ2-5; 13 bases line up with TRBD2. The CDR3 length is 14 residues. V dropped 5 bases and J dropped 5; count of bases not matched to a gene: 5. Germline CDR1 reads DFQATT; CDR2 reads SNEGSKA (reference sequence). The CDR3 loop is CSASGLAGVETQYF. The CDR3 DNA sequence: TGCAGTGCTTCTGGACTAGCGGGAGTTGAGACCCAGTACTTC.

This rearrangement joins TRBV6-2 or TRBV6-3 to TRBJ2-5, with D possibly matching TRBD1 (6 bases). Germline V gene data show CDR1 as MNHEY and CDR2 as SVGEGT. This CDR3 is built from 15 residues. V lost 5 bases, J lost 0 bases, and 13 bases lay in between. The CDR3 bases are TGTGCCAGCAGTCCCGGTACAGGGAACCAAGAGACCCAGTACTTC. Residues: CASSPGTGNQETQYF.

The chain combines TRBV4-2 with TRBJ1-3; D gene ambiguous. Germline CDR1 LGHNA, CDR2 YNFKEQ. The CDR3 is made up of 14 amino acids. V lost 4 bases and J lost 0, with 7 bases in between. The CDR3 protein is CASSPTVSGNTIYF. CDR3 DNA: TGTGCCAGCAGCCCGACGGTCTCTGGAAACACCATATATTTT.

This chain connects TRBV11-3 to TRBJ2-1; 10 nucleotides agree with TRBD2. The CDR3 consists of 16 residues. With V trimmed by 2 bases and J by 6 bases, 7 bases remained unmatched. The V gene's germline CDR1 is SGHNT and CDR2 YENEEA. The CDR3 reads CASSLYPSGRANEQFF. The DNA for the CDR3 is TGTGCCAGCAGCTTATACCCCAGCGGGAGGGCCAATGAGCAGTTCTTC.

This clonotype is medium-sized. The V and J genes are TRBV5-6 and TRBJ2-3; D remains ambiguous. Germline V gene lookup returns CDR1 SGHDT and CDR2 YYEEEE. The CDR3 is made up of 14 amino acids. The ends were cut back, 1 base at V and 1 base at J, with 7 bases in the middle. The CDR3 region is CASSLLARTDTQYF. The CDR3 DNA is TGTGCCAGCAGCTTGTTGGCTCGCACAGATACGCAGTATTTT.

This clonotype was detected many times. V and J are TRBV20-1 and TRBJ2-1; 8 bases map to TRBD2. V dropped 5 bases and J dropped 7; count of bases not matched to a gene: 10. CDR3 length equals 14 residues. CDR1 and CDR2 from the germline V gene are DFQATT and SNEGSKA (reference sequence). DNA for the CDR3: TGCAGTGCTGCCCGAAGCGGGAGCTTGAATGAGCAGTTCTTC. Translation: CSAARSGSLNEQFF.

In this sample, this clonotype turned up many times. V is TRBV27 and J is TRBJ1-6; possible D gene TRBD1, 5 bases. This CDR3 has 13 residues. Germline lookup yields CDR1 MNHEY and CDR2 SMNVEV (reference sequence). V shed 9 bases and J shed 4 bases, with 10 bases lying between them. Here the CDR3 reads CASSPGYNSPLHF. Here the CDR3 DNA reads TGTGCCAGTAGCCCAGGGTATAATTCACCCCTCCACTTT.

This clonotype is deemed medium-sized. CDR3: CSAPDRGREQYF. In DNA form, the CDR3 reads TGCAGTGCTCCCGACAGGGGGCGCGAGCAGTACTTC. This chain uses TRBV20-1 with TRBJ2-7; 10 bases line up with TRBD1. Looked up from germline, CDR1 is DFQATT and CDR2 is SNEGSKA (reference sequence). The trim removed 5 bases at V and 6 bases at J, leaving 4 bases unmatched. The CDR3 totals 12 residues.

This clonotype was seen repeatedly, ten times or more. CDR3 bases: TGCAGTGCTAGAGACAACCAAAAGTTGGACTACAATGAGCAGTTCTTC. It translates to CSARDNQKLDYNEQFF. This chain joins TRBV20-1 and TRBJ2-1; D gene ambiguous. CDR1 DFQATT and CDR2 SNEGSKA come from the germline V gene (reference sequence). V was pared by 0 bases and J by 3 bases, with 15 bases between. The CDR3 is made up of 16 amino acids.